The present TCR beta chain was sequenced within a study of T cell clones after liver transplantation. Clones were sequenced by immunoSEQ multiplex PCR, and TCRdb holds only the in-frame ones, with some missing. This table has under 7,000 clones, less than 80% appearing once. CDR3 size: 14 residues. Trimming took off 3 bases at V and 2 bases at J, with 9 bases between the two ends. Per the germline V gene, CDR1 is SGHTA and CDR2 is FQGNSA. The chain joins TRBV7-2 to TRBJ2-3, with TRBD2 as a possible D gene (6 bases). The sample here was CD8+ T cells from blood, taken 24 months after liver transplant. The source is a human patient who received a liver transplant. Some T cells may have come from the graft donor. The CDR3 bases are TGTGCCAGCAGCTTCGGGGGAACCACAGATACGCAGTATTTT. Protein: CASSFGGTTDTQYF.